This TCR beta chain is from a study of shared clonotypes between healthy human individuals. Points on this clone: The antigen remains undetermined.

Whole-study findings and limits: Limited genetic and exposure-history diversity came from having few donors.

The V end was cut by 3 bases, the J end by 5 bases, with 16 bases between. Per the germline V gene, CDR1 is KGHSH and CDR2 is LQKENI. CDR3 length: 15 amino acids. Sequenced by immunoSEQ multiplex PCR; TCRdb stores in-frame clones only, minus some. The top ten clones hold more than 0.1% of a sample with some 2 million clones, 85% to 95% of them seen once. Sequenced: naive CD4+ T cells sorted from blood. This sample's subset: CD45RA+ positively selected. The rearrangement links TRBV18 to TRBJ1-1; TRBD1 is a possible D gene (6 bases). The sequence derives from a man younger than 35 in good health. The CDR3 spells CASSPVGQTSTEAFF. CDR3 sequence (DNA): TGTGCCAGCTCACCTGTTGGACAGACGAGTACTGAAGCTTTCTTT.